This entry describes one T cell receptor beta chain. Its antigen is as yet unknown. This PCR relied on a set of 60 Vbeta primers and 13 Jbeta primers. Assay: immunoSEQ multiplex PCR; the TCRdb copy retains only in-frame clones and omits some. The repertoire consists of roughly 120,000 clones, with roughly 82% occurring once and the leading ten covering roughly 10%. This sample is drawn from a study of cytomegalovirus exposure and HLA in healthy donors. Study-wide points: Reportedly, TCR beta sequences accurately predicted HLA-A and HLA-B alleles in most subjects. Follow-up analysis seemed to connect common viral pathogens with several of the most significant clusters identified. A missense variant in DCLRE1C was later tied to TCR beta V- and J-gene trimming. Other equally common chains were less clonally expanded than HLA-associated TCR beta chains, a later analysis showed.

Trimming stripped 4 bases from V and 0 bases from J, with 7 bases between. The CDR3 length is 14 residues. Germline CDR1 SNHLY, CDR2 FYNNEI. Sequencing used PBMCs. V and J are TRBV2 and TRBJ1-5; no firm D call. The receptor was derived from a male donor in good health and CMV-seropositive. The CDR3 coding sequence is TGTGCCAGCAGTGTACAGAATAGCAATCAGCCCCAGCATTTT. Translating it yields CASSVQNSNQPQHF.